These 25 T cell receptor beta chains were all obtained from the same sample, sequenced in a study of blood T cell repertoires in COVID-19. Measured with immunoSEQ multiplex PCR; TCRdb has only the in-frame clones, and not every one. The repertoire holds 120,000 to 150,000 clones, with 85% to 90% as singletons. Material: peripheral blood. These receptors all stem from a woman aged 55-70 years with acute or convalescent COVID-19.

The rearrangement links TRBV18 to TRBJ2-5; tentatively, D is TRBD1 (6 bases). Germline V CDR1 and CDR2: KGHSH, LQKENI. The CDR3 sequence is 16 residues long. Trimming shortened V by 4 bases and J by 2 bases, and 17 bases separated the two germline ends. The CDR3 sequence: CASSRRDTFLQETQYF. The CDR3 DNA sequence: TGTGCCAGCTCACGCCGGGACACATTCCTACAAGAGACCCAGTACTTC. The full variable domain, rest sourced from reference TRBV18 and TRBJ2-5, is NAGVMQNPRHLVRRRGQEARLRCSPMKGHSHVYWYRQLPEEGLKFMVYLQKENIIDESGMPKERFSAEFPKEGPSILRIQQVVRGDSAAYFCASSRRDTFLQETQYFGPGTRLLVL.

For this clone: Different DNA sequences within this sample yield the same CDR3. V usage is TRBV27 and J usage is TRBJ1-5; possible D gene TRBD1, 5 bases. This CDR3 spans 12 amino acids. CDR1 is MNHEY and CDR2 is SMNVEV in the germline V gene (reference sequence). Trimming took 2 bases from V and 7 from J, leaving 6 bases between them. The CDR3 nucleotides read TGTGCCAGCAGTTTAAGGGGACAGCCCCAGCATTTT. The encoded protein is CASSLRGQPQHF.

The V and J genes are TRBV4-1 and TRBJ1-4, with TRBD1 identical over 10 bases. V gave up 1 base and J gave up 5 bases; unmatched junction bases: 1. Germline CDR1 and CDR2: MGHRA and YSYEKL. The CDR3 extends over 15 amino acids. The DNA of the CDR3 is TGCGCCAGCAGCCAAGGGACAGGGGGAAATGAAAAACTGTTTTTT. Translating it yields CASSQGTGGNEKLFF.

This sequence joins TRBV18 and TRBJ1-5, with D possibly TRBD1 on 6 matching bases. Looked up from germline, CDR1 is KGHSH and CDR2 is LQKENI. CDR3 length: 15 amino acids. Trimming cost V 1 base and J 4 bases, with 11 bases left between them. The CDR3 nucleotides read TGTGCCAGCTCACCACGGACAGACTGGAATCAGCCCCAGCATTTT. This codes for CASSPRTDWNQPQHF.

This clone came up a few times. The chain uses TRBV30 and TRBJ2-2, with 10 bases lining up with TRBD1. V gave up 3 bases and J gave up 3 bases; unmatched junction bases: 4. The CDR3 extends over 15 amino acids. Germline V lookup: CDR1 GTSNPN, CDR2 SVGIG (reference sequence). The CDR3 coding sequence is TGTGCCTGGAGGGAAGGACAGGGGGACACCGGGGAGCTGTTTTTT. This gives the protein CAWREGQGDTGELFF.

This chain connects TRBV7-9 to TRBJ1-3, with D uncertain. The CDR3 totals 14 residues. Germline CDR1 reads SEHNR; CDR2 reads FQNEAQ (reference sequence). Trimming pared 0 bases from V and 8 bases from J, leaving 11 bases between. CDR3 sequence: CASSLAVARDTIYF. As DNA, the CDR3 is TGTGCCAGCAGCTTAGCGGTCGCACGAGACACCATATATTTT.

J is TRBJ1-6 and V is TRBV18, with D uncertain. V lost 3 bases and J 13 bases, leaving 10 bases between the germline ends. Germline values: CDR1 KGHSH, CDR2 LQKENI. The CDR3 is 12 amino acids. CDR3 sequence: CASSPSEGPLHF. Here the CDR3 DNA reads TGTGCCAGCTCACCGTCTGAGGGTCCCCTCCACTTT.

This clone was found once. This sequence joins TRBV15 and TRBJ1-1; D not resolved. This CDR3 comprises 14 residues. Trimming left V 0 bases short and J 7 bases short, with 12 bases between. Per germline, CDR1 LNHNV and CDR2 YYDKDF (reference sequence). In DNA, the CDR3 is TGTGCCACCAGCAGAGATTTACGGGGATTTGAAGCTTTCTTT. This translates into CATSRDLRGFEAFF.

J is TRBJ2-7 and V is TRBV11-1; D call uncertain. The V end lost 3 bases, the J end lost 3 bases, and 15 bases lay between the germline ends. CDR1 is SGHAT and CDR2 is FQDESV in the germline V gene (reference sequence). This CDR3 region has 15 residues. The CDR3 nucleotides are TGTGCCAGCAGCTTTTCTGCCCGAGATGGCTACGAGCAGTACTTC. Translating it yields CASSFSARDGYEQYF.

This clone was seen many times. The rearrangement uses TRBV3-1 (or the pseudogene TRBV3-2) and TRBJ2-2; TRBD1 matches at 7 bases. Germline V CDR1 and CDR2: LGHDT, YNNKEL (reference sequence). The CDR3 extends over 17 amino acids. Germline trimming cut 0 bases from V and 7 bases from J; bases unmatched to any gene: 11. The CDR3 is CASSQDVRGRIGGELFF. For the CDR3, the DNA is TGTGCCAGCAGCCAAGATGTGAGGGGGCGAATCGGCGGGGAGCTGTTTTTT.

Concerning this clone: This specimen includes other DNA sequences encoding the same CDR3. The rearrangement links TRBV19 to TRBJ2-4, with D perhaps TRBD1 (5 bases). CDR3 length: 14 amino acids. CDR1 and CDR2 from the germline V gene are LNHDA and SQIVND (reference sequence). Between the trimmed V and J ends, which lost 2 bases and 3 bases, there was a span of 8 bases. The CDR3 sequence is CASSIQGGKNIQYF. The CDR3 nucleotides are TGTGCCAGTAGTATACAGGGCGGCAAAAACATTCAGTACTTC.

The chain joins TRBV5-1 to TRBJ1-5; TRBD1 matches at 8 bases. Germline trimming cut 6 bases from V and 0 bases from J; bases unmatched to any gene: 8. In germline, CDR1 is SGHRS, CDR2 YFSETQ. This CDR3 spans 16 amino acids. CDR3 residues: CASTDRDPDSNQPQHF. The CDR3 DNA reads TGCGCCAGCACGGACAGGGACCCGGATAGCAATCAGCCCCAGCATTTT. The variable domain in full, completed from reference TRBV5-1 and TRBJ1-5, reads KAGVTQTPRYLIKTRGQQVTLSCSPISGHRSVSWYQQTPGQGLQFLFEYFSETQRNKGNFPGRFSGRQFSNSRSEMNVSTLELGDSALYLCASTDRDPDSNQPQHFGDGTRLSIL.

The chain combines TRBV15 with TRBJ1-6; a weak D match, TRBD1 (6 bases). The V gene lost 2 bases and the J gene lost 1 base, with 9 bases spanning the gap. The CDR3 has 16 residues. From germline, CDR1 is LNHNV and CDR2 YYDKDF (reference sequence). The CDR3: CATSRTRGSYNSPLHF. The CDR3 DNA follows: TGTGCCACCAGCAGAACAAGGGGGTCCTATAATTCACCCCTCCACTTT.

A single count supports this clone. CDR3 DNA: TGTGCCAGCAGATGGGGGGGTTTCTATGGCTACACCTTC. Translating it yields CASRWGGFYGYTF. The V and J genes are TRBV28 and TRBJ1-2; possibly TRBD1 for D (5 bases). V was shortened by 6 bases and J by 4 bases, with 12 bases between the two germline ends. CDR1 and CDR2 from the germline V gene are MDHEN and SYDVKM. This CDR3 comprises 13 residues.

This rearrangement joins TRBV16 to TRBJ1-5; D is unclear. There are 13 residues in the CDR3. V dropped 2 bases and J dropped 11 bases, with 13 bases sitting between them. CDR1 is KGHSY, CDR2 FQNENV, per germline. CDR3 protein: CASSQDRDGAQHF. DNA of the CDR3: TGTGCCAGCAGCCAAGACCGCGACGGGGCCCAGCATTTT.

CDR3 sequence: CASRQNRAYNSPLHF. The CDR3 DNA sequence: TGTGCCAGCAGACAAAACCGGGCCTATAATTCACCCCTCCACTTT. J is TRBJ1-6 and V is TRBV27; D uncertain. V lost 6 bases and J 2 bases, leaving 11 bases between the germline ends. The CDR3 runs 15 residues. CDR1 is MNHEY, CDR2 SMNVEV, per germline (reference sequence).

The V call is TRBV25-1, the J call TRBJ2-7; D not certain. This CDR3 contains 14 residues. CDR1 is MGHDK and CDR2 is SYGVNS in the germline V gene. V was pared by 7 bases and J by 0 bases, with 13 bases between. CDR3 residues: CASTRTGISYEQYF. The CDR3 DNA sequence: TGTGCCAGCACCCGAACGGGTATCTCCTACGAGCAGTACTTC.

This clone was seen just once. This chain joins TRBV4-3 and TRBJ2-3; 8 nucleotides align to TRBD1. The trim removed 4 bases at V and 7 bases at J, leaving 4 bases unmatched. The CDR3 spans 13 residues. CDR1 and CDR2 (germline): LGHNA, YSLEER. The CDR3 DNA is TGCGCCAGCAGCCGAACAGGGGGGAATACGCAGTATTTT. This encodes CASSRTGGNTQYF.

This clone came up once. This chain uses TRBV5-1 with TRBJ2-2; D unclear. This CDR3 region has 15 residues. V lost 4 bases and J lost 2, with 12 bases in between. The germline V gene has CDR1 SGHRS and CDR2 YFSETQ. CDR3 sequence: CASSRPDLNTGELFF. In DNA, the CDR3 is TGCGCCAGCAGCAGGCCCGACTTAAACACCGGGGAGCTGTTTTTT.

The genes are TRBV4-2 and TRBJ2-7; 11 nucleotides agree with TRBD2. CDR3 size: 17 residues. CDR1 and CDR2 (germline): LGHNA, YNFKEQ. V lost 3 bases and J lost 7; bases outside the gene matches: 14. CDR3 amino acids: CASSHLSIAGGPKEQYF. DNA for the CDR3: TGTGCCAGCAGCCACCTATCTATAGCGGGGGGGCCGAAAGAGCAGTACTTC.

In this sample, this clone turned up once. This chain links TRBV5-4 with TRBJ2-3; a weak D match, TRBD1 (5 bases). V was cut by 0 bases and J by 3 bases, with 8 bases left in between. CDR1 is SGHNT and CDR2 is YYREEE in the germline V gene (reference sequence). The CDR3 extends over 14 amino acids. This chain's CDR3 is CASSLVGRTDTQYF. As DNA, the CDR3 is TGTGCCAGCAGCTTGGTGGGGCGTACAGATACGCAGTATTTT.

V gene TRBV2 combines with J gene TRBJ1-4, with D hard to call. The germline gives CDR1 SNHLY, CDR2 FYNNEI. V was shortened by 8 bases and J by 5 bases, with 12 bases between the two germline ends. The CDR3 has 13 residues. CDR3 nucleotide sequence: TGTGCCAGCCATGGCAGGAAAAATGAAAAACTGTTTTTT. Its translation: CASHGRKNEKLFF.

The rearrangement uses TRBV5-6 and TRBJ1-5; possibly TRBD1 for D (6 bases). With 5 bases removed from V and 0 bases from J, the gap between germline ends came to 9 bases. Germline assignment: CDR1 SGHDT and CDR2 YYEEEE. CDR3 length equals 14 residues. CDR3 coding DNA: TGTGCCAGCAGTGGACAGTCTAGCAATCAGCCCCAGCATTTT. This translates into CASSGQSSNQPQHF.

This sequence joins TRBV27 and TRBJ1-2; D unclear. This CDR3 is 16 amino acids long. Trimming removed 7 bases from V and 1 base from J, with 19 bases in between. CDR1 MNHEY and CDR2 SMNVEV come from the germline V gene (reference sequence). CDR3 DNA sequence: TGTGCCAGCAAGTCCGTGGCGGCCGAGGGTAACTATGGCTACACCTTC. Protein product: CASKSVAAEGNYGYTF.

Here the CDR3 reads CASSPRDRDFSYNEQFF. CDR3 DNA: TGTGCCAGCAGTCCACGGGACAGGGATTTCTCCTACAATGAGCAGTTCTTC. The gene calls are TRBV2 and TRBJ2-1, with TRBD1 matching over 9 bases. Per germline, CDR1 SNHLY and CDR2 FYNNEI. The V gene end was trimmed by 5 bases and the J gene end by 0 bases; junction bases not matched to a gene: 8. The CDR3 has 17 residues.